The source of this T cell receptor beta chain is a study of cytomegalovirus exposure and HLA in healthy donors. Findings and caveats of the study: What a later analysis reportedly showed was that an Asian-associated ancestry cluster had fewer N-insertions than the approximately 700-donor mean. Among the most significant clusters, several appeared linked to common viral pathogens in a later analysis. A later analysis found most CMV-associated TCR beta chains apparently HLA-restricted.

Per germline, CDR1 SGHAT and CDR2 FQNNGV. J lost 3 bases, V lost 2 bases, and 6 bases had no gene match. CDR3 length: 16 amino acids. Whereas donors were nominally healthy upon sampling, unrecorded immune exposures were probable. This clone occurred a few times. The antigen is undetermined. Vbeta (60) and Jbeta (13) primers were used in the PCR. The method was immunoSEQ multiplex PCR; TCRdb's version includes in-frame clones alone and lacks a portion of them. The repertoire consists of about 170,000 clones, with 65% to 85% occurring once and the leading ten covering 4.5%. V gene TRBV11-2 combines with J gene TRBJ1-5; 8 bases are shared with TRBD1. The source material was PBMCs. The origin of this receptor is a woman aged 45-59 years in good health and CMV-seropositive. CDR3 loop: CASSLRAGGYNQPQHF. As DNA, the CDR3 is TGTGCCAGCAGCTTACGGGCAGGGGGCTACAATCAGCCCCAGCATTTT.